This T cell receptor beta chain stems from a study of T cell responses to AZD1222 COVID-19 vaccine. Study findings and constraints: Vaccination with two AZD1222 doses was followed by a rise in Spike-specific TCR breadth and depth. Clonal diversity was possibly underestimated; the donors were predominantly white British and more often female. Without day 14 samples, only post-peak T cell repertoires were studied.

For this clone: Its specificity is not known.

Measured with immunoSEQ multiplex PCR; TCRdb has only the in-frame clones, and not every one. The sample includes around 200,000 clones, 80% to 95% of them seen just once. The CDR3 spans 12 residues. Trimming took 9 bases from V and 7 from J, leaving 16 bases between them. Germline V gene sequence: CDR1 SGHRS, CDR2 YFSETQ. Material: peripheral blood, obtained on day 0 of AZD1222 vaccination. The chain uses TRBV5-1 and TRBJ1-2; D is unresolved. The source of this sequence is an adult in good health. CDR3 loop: CATSFGEVGYTF. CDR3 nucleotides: TGCGCCACCTCGTTCGGGGAGGTTGGCTACACCTTC.